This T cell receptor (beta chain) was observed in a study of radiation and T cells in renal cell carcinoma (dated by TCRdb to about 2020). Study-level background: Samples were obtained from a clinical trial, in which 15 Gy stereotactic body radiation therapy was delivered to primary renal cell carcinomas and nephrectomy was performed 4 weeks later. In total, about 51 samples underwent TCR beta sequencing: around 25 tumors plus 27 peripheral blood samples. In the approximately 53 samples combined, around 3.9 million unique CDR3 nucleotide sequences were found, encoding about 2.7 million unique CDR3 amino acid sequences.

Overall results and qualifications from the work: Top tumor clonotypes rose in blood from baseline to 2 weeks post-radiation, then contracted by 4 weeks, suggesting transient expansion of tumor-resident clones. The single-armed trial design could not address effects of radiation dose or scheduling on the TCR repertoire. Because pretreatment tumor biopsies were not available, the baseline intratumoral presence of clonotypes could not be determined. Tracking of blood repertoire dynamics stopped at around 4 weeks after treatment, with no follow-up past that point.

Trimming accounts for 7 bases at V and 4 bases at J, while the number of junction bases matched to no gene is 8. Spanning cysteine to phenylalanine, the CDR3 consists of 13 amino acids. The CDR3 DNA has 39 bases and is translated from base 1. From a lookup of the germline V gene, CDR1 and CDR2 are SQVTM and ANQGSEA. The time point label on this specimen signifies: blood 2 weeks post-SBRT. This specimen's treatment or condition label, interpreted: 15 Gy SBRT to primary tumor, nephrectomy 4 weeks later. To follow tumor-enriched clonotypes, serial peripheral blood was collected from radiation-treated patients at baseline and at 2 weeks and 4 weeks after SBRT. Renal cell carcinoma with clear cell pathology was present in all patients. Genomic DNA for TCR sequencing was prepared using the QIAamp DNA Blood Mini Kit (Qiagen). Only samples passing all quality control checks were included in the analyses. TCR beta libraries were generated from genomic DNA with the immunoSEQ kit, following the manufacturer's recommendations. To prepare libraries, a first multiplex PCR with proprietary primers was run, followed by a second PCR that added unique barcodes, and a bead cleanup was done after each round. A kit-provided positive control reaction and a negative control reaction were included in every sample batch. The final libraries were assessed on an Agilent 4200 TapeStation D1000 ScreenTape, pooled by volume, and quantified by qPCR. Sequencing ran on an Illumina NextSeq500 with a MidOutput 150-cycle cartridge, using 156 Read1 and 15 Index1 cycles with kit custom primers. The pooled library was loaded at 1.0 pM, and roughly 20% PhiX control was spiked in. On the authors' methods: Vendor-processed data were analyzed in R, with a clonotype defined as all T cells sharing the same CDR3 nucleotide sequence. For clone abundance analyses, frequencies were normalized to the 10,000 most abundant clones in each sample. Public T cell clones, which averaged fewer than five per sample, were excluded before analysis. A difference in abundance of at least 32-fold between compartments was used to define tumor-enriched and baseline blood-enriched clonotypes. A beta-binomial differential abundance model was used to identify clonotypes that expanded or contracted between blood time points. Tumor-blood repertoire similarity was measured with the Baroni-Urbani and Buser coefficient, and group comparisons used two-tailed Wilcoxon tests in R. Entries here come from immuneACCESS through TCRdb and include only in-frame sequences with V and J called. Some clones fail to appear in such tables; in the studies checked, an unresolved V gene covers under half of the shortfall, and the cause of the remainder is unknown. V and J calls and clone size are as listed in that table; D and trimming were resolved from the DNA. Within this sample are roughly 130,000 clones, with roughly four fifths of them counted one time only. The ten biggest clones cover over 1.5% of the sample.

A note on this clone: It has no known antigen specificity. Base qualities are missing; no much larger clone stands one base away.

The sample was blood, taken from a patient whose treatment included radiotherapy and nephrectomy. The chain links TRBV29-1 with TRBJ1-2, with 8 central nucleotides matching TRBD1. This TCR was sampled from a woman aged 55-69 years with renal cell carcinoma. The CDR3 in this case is CSASGTGTYGYTF. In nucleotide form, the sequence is TGCAGCGCGTCCGGGACAGGAACCTATGGCTACACCTTC.